Below are 5 T cell receptor beta chains sequenced from a single sample in a study of tumor-infiltrating lymphocytes in oesophageal squamous cell carcinoma. From the PCR reads, TCRdb called clonotypes with MiXCR, one entry per CDR3 protein. This sample carries 18,000 or so distinct CDR3 sequences, under 45% of them seen once, and the ten largest clones take 29%. The sequenced material came from esophageal tumor tissue. The source of these receptors is a male donor with esophageal squamous cell carcinoma.

Points on this clonotype: An end of the junction differs from the germline gene, which may be a read error. V usage is TRBV5-3 and J usage is TRBJ2-5; D call uncertain. TRBV5-3 carries the ORF label, with uncertain function. The CDR3 runs 12 residues. This chain's CDR3 is CASSLGVGTQYF. The DNA for the CDR3 is TGTGCCAGCAGCTTAGGCGTAGGGACCCAGTACTTC.

V usage is TRBV7-3 and J usage is TRBJ2-3; D is perhaps TRBD2 (6 bases). This CDR3 region has 15 residues. Germline loops: CDR1 SGHTA, CDR2 FQGTGA. V was cut by 4 bases and J by 4 bases, with 15 bases left in between. The DNA of the CDR3 is TGTGCCAGCAGCTCGACCGGGGGTATTGCAGATACGCAGTATTTT. Its protein product is CASSSTGGIADTQYF. The complete variable domain, with remaining parts taken from reference TRBV7-3 and TRBJ2-3, reads GAGVSQTPSNKVTEKGKYVELRCDPISGHTALYWYRQSLGQGPEFLIYFQGTGAADDSGLPNDRFFAVRPEGSVSTLKIQRTERGDSAVYLCASSSTGGIADTQYFGPGTRLTVL.

There are a few counts of this clonotype. This chain joins TRBV7-6 and TRBJ2-5, with 11 bases lining up with TRBD2. Germline CDR1 SGHVS, CDR2 FNYEAQ. The CDR3 contains 16 residues. The junction had 13 bases not matched to a gene; V was cut back by 0 bases and J by 13 bases. CDR3 amino acids: CASSLATSGNTGELYF. The CDR3 coding sequence is TGTGCCAGCAGCTTAGCGACTAGCGGGAACACCGGGGAGCTGTACTTC.

This clonotype was counted only a few times. No conserved phenylalanine or tryptophan ends this CDR3, so it is likely a read error. Because the CDR3's place on the DNA is in doubt, the DNA is left out and the CDR3 is given as listed by TCRdb. The chain's CDR3 is CASSYGTGGSPLHFGN. The rearrangement joins TRBV11-1 to TRBJ2-5; TRBD1 is the table's D call and was not checked against the DNA. The germline V gene has CDR1 SGHAT and CDR2 FQDESV (reference sequence). The CDR3 is made up of 16 amino acids, end residues included.

This clonotype was seen many times. The chain combines TRBV19 with TRBJ2-1; D might be TRBD2 (5 bases). Trimming removed 7 bases from V and 0 bases from J, with 13 bases in between. Germline CDR1 is LNHDA and CDR2 is SQIVND (reference sequence). The CDR3 extends over 15 amino acids. The CDR3 nucleotides read TGTGCCAGTAAGCGGAGCGAGAGCTCCTACAATGAGCAGTTCTTC. Amino acid sequence: CASKRSESSYNEQFF.